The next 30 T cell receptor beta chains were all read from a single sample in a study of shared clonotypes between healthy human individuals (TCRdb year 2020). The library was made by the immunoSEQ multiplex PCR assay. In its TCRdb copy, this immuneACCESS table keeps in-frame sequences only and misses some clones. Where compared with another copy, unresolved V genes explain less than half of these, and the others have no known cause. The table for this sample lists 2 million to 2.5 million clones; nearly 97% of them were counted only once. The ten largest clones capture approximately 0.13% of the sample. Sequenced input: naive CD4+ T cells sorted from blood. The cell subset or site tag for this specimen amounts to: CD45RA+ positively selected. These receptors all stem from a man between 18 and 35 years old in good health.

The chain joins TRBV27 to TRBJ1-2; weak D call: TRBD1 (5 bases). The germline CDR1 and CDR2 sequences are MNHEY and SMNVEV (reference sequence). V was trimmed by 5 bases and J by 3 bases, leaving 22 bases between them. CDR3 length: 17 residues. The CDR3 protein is CASSTILGRRGDYGYTF. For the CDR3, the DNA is TGTGCCAGCAGTACCATCCTGGGACGGCGGGGTGACTATGGCTACACCTTC.

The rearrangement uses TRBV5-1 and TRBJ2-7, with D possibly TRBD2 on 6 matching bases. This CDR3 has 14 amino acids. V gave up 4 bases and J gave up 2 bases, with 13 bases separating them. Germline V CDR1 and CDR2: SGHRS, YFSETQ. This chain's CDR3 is CASSTVAEAYEQYF. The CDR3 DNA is TGCGCCAGCAGCACAGTAGCGGAAGCCTACGAGCAGTACTTC.

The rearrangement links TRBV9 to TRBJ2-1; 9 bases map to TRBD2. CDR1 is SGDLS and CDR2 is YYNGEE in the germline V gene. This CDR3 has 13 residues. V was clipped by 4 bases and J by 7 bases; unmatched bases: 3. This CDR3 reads CASSPSGRNEQFF. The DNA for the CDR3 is TGTGCCAGCAGCCCGAGCGGGAGGAATGAGCAGTTCTTC. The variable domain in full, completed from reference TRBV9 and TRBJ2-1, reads DSGVTQTPKHLITATGQRVTLRCSPRSGDLSVYWYQQSLDQGLQFLIQYYNGEERAKGNILERFSAQQFPDLHSELNLSSLELGDSALYFCASSPSGRNEQFFGPGTRLTVL.

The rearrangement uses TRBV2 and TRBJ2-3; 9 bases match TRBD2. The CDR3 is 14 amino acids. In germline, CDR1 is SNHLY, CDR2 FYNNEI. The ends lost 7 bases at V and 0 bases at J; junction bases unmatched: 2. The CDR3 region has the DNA TGTGCCAGCAAGCGGGAGGTGAGCACAGATACGCAGTATTTT. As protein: CASKREVSTDTQYF.

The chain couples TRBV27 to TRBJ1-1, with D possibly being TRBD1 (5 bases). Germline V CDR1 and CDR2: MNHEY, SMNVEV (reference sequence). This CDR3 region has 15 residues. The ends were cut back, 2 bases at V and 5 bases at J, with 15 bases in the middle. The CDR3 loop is CASSLLPAGGTEAFF. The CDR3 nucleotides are TGTGCCAGCAGTTTACTCCCGGCGGGGGGGACTGAAGCTTTCTTT.

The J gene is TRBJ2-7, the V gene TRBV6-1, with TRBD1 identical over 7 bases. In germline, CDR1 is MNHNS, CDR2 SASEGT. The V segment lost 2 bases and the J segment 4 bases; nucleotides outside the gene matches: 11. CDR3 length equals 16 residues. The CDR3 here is CASSELGGFGLYEQYF. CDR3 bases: TGTGCCAGCAGTGAATTAGGGGGCTTCGGGCTTTACGAGCAGTACTTC.

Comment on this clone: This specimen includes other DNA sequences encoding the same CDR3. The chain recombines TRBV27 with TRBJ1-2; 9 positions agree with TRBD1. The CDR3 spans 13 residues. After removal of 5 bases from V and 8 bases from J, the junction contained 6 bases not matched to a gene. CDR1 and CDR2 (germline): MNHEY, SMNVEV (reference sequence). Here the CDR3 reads CASSLQGAGGYTF. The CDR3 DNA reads TGTGCCAGCAGTCTACAGGGGGCTGGGGGCTACACCTTC.

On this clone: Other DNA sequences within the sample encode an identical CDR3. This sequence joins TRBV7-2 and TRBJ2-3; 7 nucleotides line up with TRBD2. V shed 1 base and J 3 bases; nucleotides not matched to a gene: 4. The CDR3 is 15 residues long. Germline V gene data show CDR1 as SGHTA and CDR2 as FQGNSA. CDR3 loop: CASSLVAGVTDTQYF. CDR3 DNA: TGTGCCAGCAGCTTAGTGGCGGGAGTGACAGATACGCAGTATTTT.

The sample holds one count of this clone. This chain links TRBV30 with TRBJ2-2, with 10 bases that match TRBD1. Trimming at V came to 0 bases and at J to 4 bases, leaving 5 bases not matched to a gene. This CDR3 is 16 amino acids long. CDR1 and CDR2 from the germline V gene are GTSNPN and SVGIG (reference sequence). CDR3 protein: CAWSVYGTGVTGELFF. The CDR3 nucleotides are TGTGCCTGGAGTGTATACGGGACAGGGGTCACCGGGGAGCTGTTTTTT.

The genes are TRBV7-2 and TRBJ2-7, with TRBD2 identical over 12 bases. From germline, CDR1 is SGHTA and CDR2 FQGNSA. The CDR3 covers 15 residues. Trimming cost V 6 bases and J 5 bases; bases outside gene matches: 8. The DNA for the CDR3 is TGTGCCAGCAGACTAGGACTAGCGGGAATTGACGAGCAGTACTTC. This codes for CASRLGLAGIDEQYF.

Here the CDR3 DNA reads TGTGCCAGCAGTGTAACCGGGACAGGAGTCACAGATACGCAGTATTTT. This gives the protein CASSVTGTGVTDTQYF. The chain joins TRBV6-1 to TRBJ2-3; 8 nucleotides line up with TRBD1. With V trimmed by 4 bases and J by 2 bases, 8 bases remained unmatched. This CDR3 spans 16 amino acids. The V gene's germline CDR1 is MNHNS and CDR2 SASEGT.

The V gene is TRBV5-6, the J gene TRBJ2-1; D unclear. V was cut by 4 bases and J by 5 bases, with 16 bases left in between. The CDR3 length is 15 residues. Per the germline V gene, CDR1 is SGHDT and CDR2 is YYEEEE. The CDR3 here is CASSTLGAINNEQFF. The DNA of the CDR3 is TGTGCCAGCAGCACCCTCGGTGCGATTAACAATGAGCAGTTCTTC.

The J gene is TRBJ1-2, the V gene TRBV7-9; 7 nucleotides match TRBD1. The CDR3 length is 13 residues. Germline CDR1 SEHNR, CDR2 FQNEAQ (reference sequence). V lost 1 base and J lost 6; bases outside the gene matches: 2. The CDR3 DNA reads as TGTGCCAGCAGCTTAGGGGACAGTGATGGCTACACCTTC. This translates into CASSLGDSDGYTF.

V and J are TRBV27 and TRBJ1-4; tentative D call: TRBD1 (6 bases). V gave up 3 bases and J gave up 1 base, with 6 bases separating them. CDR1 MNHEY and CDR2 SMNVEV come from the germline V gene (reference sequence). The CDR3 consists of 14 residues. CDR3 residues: CASSFRGTNEKLFF. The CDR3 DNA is TGTGCCAGCAGTTTCAGGGGAACTAATGAAAAACTGTTTTTT.

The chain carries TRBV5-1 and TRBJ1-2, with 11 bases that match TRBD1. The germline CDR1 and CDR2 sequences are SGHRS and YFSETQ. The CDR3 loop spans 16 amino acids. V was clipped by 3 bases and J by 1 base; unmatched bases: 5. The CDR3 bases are TGCGCCAGCAGCTCCGCCGGGACAGGGGGTAACTATGGCTACACCTTC. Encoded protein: CASSSAGTGGNYGYTF.

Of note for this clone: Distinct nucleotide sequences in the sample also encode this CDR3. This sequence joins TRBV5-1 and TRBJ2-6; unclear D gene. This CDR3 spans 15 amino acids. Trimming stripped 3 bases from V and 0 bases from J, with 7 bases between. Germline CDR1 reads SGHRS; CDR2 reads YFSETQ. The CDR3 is CASSSTSSGANVLTF. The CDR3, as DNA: TGCGCCAGCAGCTCAACATCCTCTGGGGCCAACGTCCTGACTTTC.

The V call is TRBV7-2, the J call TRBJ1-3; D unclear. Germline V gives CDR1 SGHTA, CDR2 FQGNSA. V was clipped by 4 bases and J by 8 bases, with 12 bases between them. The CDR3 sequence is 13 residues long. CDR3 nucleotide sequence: TGTGCCAGCAGCTCACCCTTAAGGGACACCATATATTTT. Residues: CASSSPLRDTIYF.

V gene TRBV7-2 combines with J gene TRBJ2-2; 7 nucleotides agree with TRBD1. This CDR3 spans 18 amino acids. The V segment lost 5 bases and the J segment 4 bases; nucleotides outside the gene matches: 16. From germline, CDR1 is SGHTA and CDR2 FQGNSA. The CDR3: CASSRSGQPKRTTGELFF. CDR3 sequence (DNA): TGTGCCAGCAGCCGATCGGGACAGCCGAAACGGACCACCGGGGAGCTGTTTTTT.

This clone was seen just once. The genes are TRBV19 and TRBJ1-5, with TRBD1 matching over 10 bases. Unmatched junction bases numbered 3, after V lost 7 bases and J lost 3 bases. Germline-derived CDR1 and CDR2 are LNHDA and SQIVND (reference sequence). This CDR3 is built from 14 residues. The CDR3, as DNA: TGTGCCAGTATAGGGACAGGGGACAATCAGCCCCAGCATTTT. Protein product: CASIGTGDNQPQHF.

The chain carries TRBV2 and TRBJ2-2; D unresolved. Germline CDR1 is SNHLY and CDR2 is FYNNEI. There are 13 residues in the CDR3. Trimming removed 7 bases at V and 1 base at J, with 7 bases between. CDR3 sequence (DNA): TGTGCCAGCAAATTGGAGAACACCGGGGAGCTGTTTTTT. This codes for CASKLENTGELFF.

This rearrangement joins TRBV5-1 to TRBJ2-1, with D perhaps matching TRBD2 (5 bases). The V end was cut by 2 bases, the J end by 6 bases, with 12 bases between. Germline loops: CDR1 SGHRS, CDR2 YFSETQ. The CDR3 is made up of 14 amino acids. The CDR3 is CASSLIATSNEQFF. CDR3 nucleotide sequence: TGCGCCAGCAGCTTAATAGCGACGAGCAATGAGCAGTTCTTC.

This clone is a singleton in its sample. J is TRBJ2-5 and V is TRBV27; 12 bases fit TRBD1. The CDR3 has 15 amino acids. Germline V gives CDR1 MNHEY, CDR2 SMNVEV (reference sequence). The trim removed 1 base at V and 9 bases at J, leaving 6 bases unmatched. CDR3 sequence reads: CASSLLPGQGASQYF. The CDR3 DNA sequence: TGTGCCAGCAGTTTATTACCGGGACAGGGGGCCTCCCAGTACTTC.

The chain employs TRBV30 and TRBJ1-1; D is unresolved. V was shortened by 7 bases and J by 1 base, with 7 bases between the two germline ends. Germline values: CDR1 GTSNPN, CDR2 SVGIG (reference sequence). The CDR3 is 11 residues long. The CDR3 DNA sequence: TGTGCCTTACAGCAGAACACTGAAGCTTTCTTT. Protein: CALQQNTEAFF.

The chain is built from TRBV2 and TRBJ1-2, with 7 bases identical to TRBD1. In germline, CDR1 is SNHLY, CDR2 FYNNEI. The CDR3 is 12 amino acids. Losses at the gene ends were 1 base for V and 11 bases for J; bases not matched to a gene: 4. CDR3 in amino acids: CASSEGTGLYTF. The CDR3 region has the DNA TGTGCCAGCAGTGAAGGGACAGGCTTATACACCTTC.

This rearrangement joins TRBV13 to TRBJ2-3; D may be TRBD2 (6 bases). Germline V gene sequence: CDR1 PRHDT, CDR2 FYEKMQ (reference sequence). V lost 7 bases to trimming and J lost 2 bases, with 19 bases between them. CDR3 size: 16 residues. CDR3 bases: TGTGCCAGCACCCTTAGGAGGGCAGGATCCACAGATACGCAGTATTTT. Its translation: CASTLRRAGSTDTQYF.

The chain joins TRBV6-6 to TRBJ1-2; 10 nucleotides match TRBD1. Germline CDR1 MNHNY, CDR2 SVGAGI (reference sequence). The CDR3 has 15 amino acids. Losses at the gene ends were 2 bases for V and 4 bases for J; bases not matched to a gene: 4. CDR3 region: CASSYGDRGPYGYTF. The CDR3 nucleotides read TGTGCCAGCAGTTACGGGGACAGGGGACCCTATGGCTACACCTTC.

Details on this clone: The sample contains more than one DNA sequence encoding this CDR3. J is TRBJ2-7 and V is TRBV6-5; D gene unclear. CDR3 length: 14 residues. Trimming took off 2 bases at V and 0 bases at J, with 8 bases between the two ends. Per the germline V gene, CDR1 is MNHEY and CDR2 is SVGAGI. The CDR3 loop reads CASSYKGSSYEQYF. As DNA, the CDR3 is TGTGCCAGCAGTTACAAGGGTAGCTCCTACGAGCAGTACTTC.

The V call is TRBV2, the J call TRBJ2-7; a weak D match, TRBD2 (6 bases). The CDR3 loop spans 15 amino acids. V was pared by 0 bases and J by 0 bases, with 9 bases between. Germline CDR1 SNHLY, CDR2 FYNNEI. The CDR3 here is CASSEAAGNSYEQYF. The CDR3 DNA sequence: TGTGCCAGCAGTGAAGCGGCGGGAAACTCCTACGAGCAGTACTTC.

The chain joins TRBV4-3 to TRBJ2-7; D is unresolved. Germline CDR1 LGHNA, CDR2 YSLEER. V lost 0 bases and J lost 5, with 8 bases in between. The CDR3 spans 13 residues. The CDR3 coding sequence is TGCGCCAGCAGCCAAGACGAAGGAGACGAGCAGTACTTC. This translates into CASSQDEGDEQYF.

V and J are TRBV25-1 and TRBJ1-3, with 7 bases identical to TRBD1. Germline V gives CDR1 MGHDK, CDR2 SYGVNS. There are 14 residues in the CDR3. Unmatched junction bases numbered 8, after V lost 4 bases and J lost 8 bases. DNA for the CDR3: TGTGCCAGCAGTGTTGCAGGGGGAGGCGACACCATATATTTT. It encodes CASSVAGGGDTIYF.